These 8 T cell receptor beta chains were sequenced from one sample in a study of OX40 agonist ivuxolimab in advanced cancers. Repertoires were generated with immunoSEQ multiplex PCR, while TCRdb's copy carries only in-frame clones and drops some. Among 40,000 to 55,000 clones listed, approximately 91% were seen once. This sample comprised CD4+ or CD8+ T cells sorted from blood, obtained in a trial of the OX40 agonist ivuxolimab. Source of these receptors: an adult with an advanced solid tumor such as melanoma, head and neck, liver or kidney cancer.

CDR3 protein: CASKANTGVGELFF. The CDR3 coding sequence is TGTGCCAGCAAGGCGAACACAGGTGTCGGGGAGCTGTTTTTT. The genes are TRBV6-5 and TRBJ2-2; a weak D match, TRBD1 (5 bases). Germline V gives CDR1 MNHEY, CDR2 SVGAGI. The CDR3 consists of 14 residues. The V end was cut by 7 bases, the J end by 7 bases, with 16 bases between.

The J gene is TRBJ2-6, the V gene TRBV7-9; D ambiguous. Trimming shortened V by 7 bases and J by 0 bases, and 19 bases separated the two germline ends. CDR1 is SEHNR and CDR2 is FQNEAQ in the germline V gene (reference sequence). CDR3 size: 18 residues. CDR3 amino acids: CASTHRSSLDSGANVLTF. The CDR3 region has the DNA TGTGCCAGCACCCATAGGAGTTCCCTCGACTCTGGGGCCAACGTCCTGACTTTC.

This clone was detected only once. The rearrangement joins TRBV27 to TRBJ2-7; no clear D gene. Per germline, CDR1 MNHEY and CDR2 SMNVEV (reference sequence). The CDR3 totals 12 residues. V was pared by 4 bases and J by 6 bases, with 10 bases between. CDR3 DNA sequence: TGTGCCAGCAGTTCGAATCCAAGCGAGCAGTACTTC. As protein: CASSSNPSEQYF.

The J gene is TRBJ2-7, the V gene TRBV13; D unclear. The CDR3 runs to 13 residues. The germline V and J ends were trimmed by 1 base and 7 bases, with 11 bases remaining between them. Germline loops: CDR1 PRHDT, CDR2 FYEKMQ (reference sequence). The CDR3 loop is CASSLDSWQEQYF. In nucleotides, the CDR3 is TGTGCCAGCAGCTTAGATTCTTGGCAGGAGCAGTACTTC. Full variable domain (outside the CDR3, taken from reference TRBV13 and TRBJ2-7): AAGVIQSPRHLIKEKRETATLKCYPIPRHDTVYWYQQGPGQDPQFLISFYEKMQSDKGSIPDRFSAQQFSDYHSELNMSSLELGDSALYFCASSLDSWQEQYFGPGTRLTVT.

This chain connects TRBV30 to TRBJ1-1; D ambiguous. The V end was cut by 2 bases, the J end by 5 bases, with 12 bases between. Germline lookup yields CDR1 GTSNPN and CDR2 SVGIG (reference sequence). The CDR3 consists of 13 residues. CDR3 residues: CAWSLEGRTEAFF. CDR3 coding DNA: TGTGCCTGGAGTTTGGAAGGGAGGACTGAAGCTTTCTTT.

The rearrangement uses TRBV6-8 and TRBJ2-1; 7 bases fit TRBD2. Germline trimming cut 8 bases from V and 8 bases from J; bases unmatched to any gene: 21. Per germline, CDR1 MNHGY and CDR2 SAAAGT. The CDR3 contains 17 residues. The CDR3 DNA sequence: TGTGCCAGCCCCTTTCCGGGGCTAAGCGGGAAAGGGTATGAGCAGTTCTTC. Its protein product is CASPFPGLSGKGYEQFF.

This chain uses TRBV7-9 with TRBJ1-1, with D unresolved. Germline CDR1 and CDR2: SEHNR and FQNEAQ (reference sequence). V was pared by 2 bases and J by 5 bases, with 9 bases between. This CDR3 is 13 amino acids long. As DNA, the CDR3 is TGTGCCAGCAGCTTATCTACAGAGACTGAAGCTTTCTTT. Its translation: CASSLSTETEAFF.

V gene TRBV5-6 combines with J gene TRBJ2-7; no clear D gene. Germline V CDR1 and CDR2: SGHDT, YYEEEE. V lost 4 bases and J lost 0, with 14 bases in between. The CDR3 consists of 15 residues. CDR3 loop: CASSPMFEPSYEQYF. Here the CDR3 DNA reads TGTGCCAGCAGCCCCATGTTCGAGCCCTCCTACGAGCAGTACTTC.